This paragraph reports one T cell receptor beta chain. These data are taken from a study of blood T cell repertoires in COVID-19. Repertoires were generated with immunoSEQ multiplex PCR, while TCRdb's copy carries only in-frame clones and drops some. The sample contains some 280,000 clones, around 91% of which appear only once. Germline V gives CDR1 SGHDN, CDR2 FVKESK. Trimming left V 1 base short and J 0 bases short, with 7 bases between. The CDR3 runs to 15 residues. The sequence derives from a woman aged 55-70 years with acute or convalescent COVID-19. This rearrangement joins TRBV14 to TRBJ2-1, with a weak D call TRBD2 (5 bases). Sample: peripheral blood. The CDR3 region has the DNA TGTGCCAGCAGCCAAGTCAGCGGCTCCTACAATGAGCAGTTCTTC. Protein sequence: CASSQVSGSYNEQFF.